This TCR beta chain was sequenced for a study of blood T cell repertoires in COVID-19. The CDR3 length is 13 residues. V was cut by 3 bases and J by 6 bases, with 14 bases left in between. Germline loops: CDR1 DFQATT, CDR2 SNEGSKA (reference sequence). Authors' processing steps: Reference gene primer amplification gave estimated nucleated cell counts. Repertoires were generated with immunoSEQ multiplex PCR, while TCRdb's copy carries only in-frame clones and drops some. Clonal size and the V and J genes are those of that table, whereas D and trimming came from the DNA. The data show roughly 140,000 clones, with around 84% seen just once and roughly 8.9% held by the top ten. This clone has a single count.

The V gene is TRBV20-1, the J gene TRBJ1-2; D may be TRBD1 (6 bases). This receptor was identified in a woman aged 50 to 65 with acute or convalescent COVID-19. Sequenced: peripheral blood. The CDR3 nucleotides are TGCAGTGCTAGTAGGACAGAGAAGAATGGCTACACCTTC. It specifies CSASRTEKNGYTF.